The 18 T cell receptor beta chains reported below all come from one sample, sequenced in a study of neurological immune-mediated disorders. TCRdb redid the calling of the 5' RACE reads with MiXCR, one entry per CDR3 protein. Of just over 50,000 distinct CDR3 sequences listed, about 3.7% are singletons. Sequenced material: PBMCs. All receptors derive from a man aged 40-49 years with multiple sclerosis.

The table lists this clonotype with many counts. The chain recombines TRBV20-1 with TRBJ2-7; 7 nucleotides match TRBD1. Germline loops: CDR1 DFQATT, CDR2 SNEGSKA (reference sequence). This CDR3 has 12 amino acids. Losses at the gene ends were 7 bases for V and 3 bases for J; bases not matched to a gene: 6. In nucleotides, the CDR3 is TGCAGTGTGGGACAGACCTTCTACGAGCAGTACTTC. Translated: CSVGQTFYEQYF.

In this sample, this clonotype turned up many times. V usage is TRBV19 and J usage is TRBJ1-5; D call uncertain. CDR3 size: 13 residues. V lost 6 bases, J lost 0 bases, and 6 bases lay in between. Germline V CDR1 and CDR2: LNHDA, SQIVND (reference sequence). The CDR3 region is CASRSLSNQPQHF. The DNA of the CDR3 is TGTGCCAGTAGGAGTCTTAGCAATCAGCCCCAGCATTTT.

This clonotype was seen many times. The chain links TRBV5-6 to TRBJ2-5; tentatively, D is TRBD2 (6 bases). Looked up from germline, CDR1 is SGHDT and CDR2 is YYEEEE. Trimming took off 1 base at V and 5 bases at J, with 12 bases between the two ends. The CDR3 totals 14 residues. DNA for the CDR3: TGTGCCAGCAGCTTGCGCGGGACCAGGGAGACCCAGTACTTC. This codes for CASSLRGTRETQYF.

This clonotype was recorded at least ten times. The V and J genes are TRBV20-1 and TRBJ2-3; possible D gene TRBD2, 5 bases. V was trimmed by 0 bases and J by 9 bases, leaving 19 bases between them. The CDR3 sequence is 15 residues long. Per germline, CDR1 DFQATT and CDR2 SNEGSKA (reference sequence). The CDR3 reads CSARDAETTRETQYF. The CDR3 DNA reads TGCAGTGCTAGAGATGCTGAGACTACGCGCGAAACGCAGTATTTT.

This clonotype occurred many times. The chain carries TRBV7-9 and TRBJ2-3; D uncertain. The length of the CDR3 is 13 residues. Germline values: CDR1 SEHNR, CDR2 FQNEAQ (reference sequence). Trimming shortened V by 2 bases and J by 3 bases, and 6 bases separated the two germline ends. The CDR3 loop reads CASSLSGTDTQYF. For the CDR3, the DNA is TGTGCCAGCAGCTTATCTGGGACAGATACGCAGTATTTT. Variable domain in full (rest from reference TRBV7-9 and TRBJ2-3): DTGVSQNPRHKITKRGQNVTFRCDPISEHNRLYWYRQTLGQGPEFLTYFQNEAQLEKSRLLSDRFSAERPKGSFSTLEIQRTEQGDSAMYLCASSLSGTDTQYFGPGTRLTVL.

This clonotype came up many times. This rearrangement joins TRBV27 to TRBJ1-2, with D unclear. Trimming left V 2 bases short and J 8 bases short, with 15 bases between. Germline V lookup: CDR1 MNHEY, CDR2 SMNVEV (reference sequence). This CDR3 region has 14 residues. The CDR3 sequence is CASSLKGSHQGYTF. For the CDR3, the DNA is TGTGCCAGCAGTTTAAAGGGCAGCCATCAGGGCTACACCTTC.

This clonotype was counted ten times or more. V is TRBV5-1 and J is TRBJ1-5; D unclear. Deletions cut 4 bases from V and 2 bases from J, with 7 bases between. Germline V gives CDR1 SGHRS, CDR2 YFSETQ. CDR3 length: 13 residues. The CDR3 bases are TGCGCCAGCAGCCCTGGGGGCAATCAGCCCCAGCATTTT. It codes for CASSPGGNQPQHF.

The table lists this clonotype with many counts. The rearrangement uses TRBV7-9 and TRBJ2-2, with 9 nucleotides matching TRBD2. The germline V gene has CDR1 SEHNR and CDR2 FQNEAQ (reference sequence). With 10 bases clipped from V and 6 bases from J, the junction kept 15 bases outside the gene matches. This CDR3 region has 16 residues. The CDR3 DNA reads as TGTGCCACCACCAACGGTCGAGCGGGGGGTGCCGGGGAGCTGTTTTTT. Protein: CATTNGRAGGAGELFF.

In its sample, this clonotype was seen many times. The J gene is TRBJ2-1, the V gene TRBV7-9; 9 bases fit TRBD2. CDR1 and CDR2 from the germline V gene are SEHNR and FQNEAQ (reference sequence). CDR3 length equals 16 residues. The V gene end was trimmed by 5 bases and the J gene end by 6 bases; junction bases not matched to a gene: 11. CDR3 nucleotide sequence: TGTGCCAGCAGCCCATCTAGGCGGGGGGGCGCCAATGAGCAGTTCTTC. Residues: CASSPSRRGGANEQFF. The entire variable domain, with the rest obtained from reference TRBV7-9 and TRBJ2-1, is as follows: DTGVSQNPRHKITKRGQNVTFRCDPISEHNRLYWYRQTLGQGPEFLTYFQNEAQLEKSRLLSDRFSAERPKGSFSTLEIQRTEQGDSAMYLCASSPSRRGGANEQFFGPGTRLTVL.

At least ten counts were recorded for this clonotype. This sequence joins TRBV20-1 and TRBJ1-5, with unresolved D. The ends were cut back, 0 bases at V and 7 bases at J, with 16 bases in the middle. This CDR3 has 15 residues. In germline, CDR1 is DFQATT, CDR2 SNEGSKA (reference sequence). This CDR3 is CSARDRKGGGQPQHF. The CDR3 region has the DNA TGCAGTGCTAGAGATCGGAAGGGAGGAGGGCAGCCCCAGCATTTT.

This clonotype has a count of ten or more. The chain links TRBV12-3 or TRBV12-4 to TRBJ2-6; TRBD1 aligns across 10 bases. The CDR3 loop spans 17 amino acids. The V and J ends lost 1 base and 1 base, in that order; junction bases with no gene match: 1. In nucleotides, the CDR3 is TGTGCCAGCAGTTTAGGGACAGGGGGGTCTGGGGCCAACGTCCTGACTTTC. This encodes CASSLGTGGSGANVLTF.

This clonotype was counted at least ten times. This chain connects TRBV24-1 to TRBJ2-3; D call uncertain. Per germline, CDR1 KGHDR and CDR2 SFDVKD. V was clipped by 3 bases and J by 0 bases, with 15 bases between them. This CDR3 comprises 17 residues. The CDR3 coding sequence is TGTGCCACCAGTGATCTGGCTACAGCTTCTAGCACAGATACGCAGTATTTT. It yields the protein CATSDLATASSTDTQYF.

The sample holds many counts of this clonotype. The CDR3 protein is CASSLGGTRNQPQHF. The CDR3 coding sequence is TGCGCCAGCAGCTTGGGGGGTACACGAAATCAGCCCCAGCATTTT. The chain links TRBV5-1 to TRBJ1-5, with unresolved D. Germline V CDR1 and CDR2: SGHRS, YFSETQ. Trimming cost V 0 bases and J 4 bases, with 11 bases left between them. This CDR3 spans 15 amino acids.

This clonotype was counted at least ten times. The V and J genes are TRBV10-3 and TRBJ1-1; D is unclear. The CDR3 is made up of 13 amino acids. Trimming removed 6 bases from V and 3 bases from J, with 11 bases in between. The germline V gene encodes CDR1 ENHRY and CDR2 SYGVKD. CDR3 nucleotides: TGTGCCATCAGGTGGGGTAGCGACACTGAAGCTTTCTTT. Translation gives CAIRWGSDTEAFF.

Judged by abundance, this clonotype is medium-sized (0.01 to 0.1%). The CDR3 spells CSARDRGVGRGNDEQYF. CDR3 coding DNA: TGCAGTGCTAGAGATCGGGGCGTCGGCAGGGGGAACGACGAGCAGTACTTC. The chain uses TRBV20-1 and TRBJ2-7; 7 bases agree with TRBD1. The J segment lost 5 bases and the V segment lost 0 bases, leaving 16 bases of the junction unmatched. Germline V gene data show CDR1 as DFQATT and CDR2 as SNEGSKA (reference sequence). The CDR3 consists of 17 residues.

Many counts were recorded for this clonotype. The chain uses TRBV6-5 and TRBJ2-2; D is perhaps TRBD2 (6 bases). V lost 0 bases and J lost 8, with 16 bases in between. CDR1 MNHEY and CDR2 SVGAGI come from the germline V gene. The CDR3 is 16 residues long. CDR3: CASSYSSGRRAGELFF. The DNA for the CDR3 is TGTGCCAGCAGTTACTCGAGCGGGCGACGAGCGGGGGAGCTGTTTTTT.

This clonotype was observed many times. The chain combines TRBV20-1 with TRBJ2-5; 8 bases line up with TRBD1. Germline V lookup: CDR1 DFQATT, CDR2 SNEGSKA (reference sequence). This CDR3 region has 13 residues. Trimming cost V 3 bases and J 5 bases; bases outside gene matches: 5. The CDR3 spells CSARAGGYETQYF. The CDR3 DNA follows: TGCAGTGCTAGGGCAGGGGGCTATGAGACCCAGTACTTC.

This clonotype was recorded at least ten times. DNA for the CDR3: TGTGCCAGCAGCTTAGTTCTCCCCGGGTCTAGCCATCAAGAGACCCAGTACTTC. This sequence encodes CASSLVLPGSSHQETQYF. The J gene is TRBJ2-5, the V gene TRBV7-6; D perhaps matches TRBD2 (5 bases). Germline V CDR1 and CDR2: SGHVS, FNYEAQ. Trimming pared 1 base from V and 2 bases from J, leaving 20 bases between. The CDR3 totals 18 residues.